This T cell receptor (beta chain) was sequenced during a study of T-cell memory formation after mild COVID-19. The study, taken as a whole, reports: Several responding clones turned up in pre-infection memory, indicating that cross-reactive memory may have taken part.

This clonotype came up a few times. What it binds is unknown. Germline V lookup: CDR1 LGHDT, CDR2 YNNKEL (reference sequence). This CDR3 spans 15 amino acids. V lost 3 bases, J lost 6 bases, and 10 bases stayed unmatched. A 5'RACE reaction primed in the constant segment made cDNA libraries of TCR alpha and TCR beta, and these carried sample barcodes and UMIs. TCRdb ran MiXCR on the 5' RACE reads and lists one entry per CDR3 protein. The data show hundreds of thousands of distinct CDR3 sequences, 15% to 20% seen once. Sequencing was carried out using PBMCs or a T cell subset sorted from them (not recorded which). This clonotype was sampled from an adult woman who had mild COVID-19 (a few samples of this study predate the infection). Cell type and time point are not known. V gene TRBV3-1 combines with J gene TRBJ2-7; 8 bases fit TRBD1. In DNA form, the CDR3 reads TGTGCCAGCAGCCACTTCGGACAGGGTACCTCCGAGCAGTACTTC. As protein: CASSHFGQGTSEQYF.